A single sample is the source of the 19 T cell receptor beta chains below, sequenced in a study of CD8 T cells in ankylosing spondylitis. Findings and limits, study-wide: Seemingly characteristic of ankylosing spondylitis blood was a TCR beta motif consisting of 7 or 8 highly homologous variants.

TCRdb re-called the 5' RACE reads with MiXCR, one entry per CDR3 protein. The sample yields roughly 670,000 distinct CDR3 sequences, over 15% seen once. These receptors' antigens are unknown. Sample: blood, either unsorted or a sorted T cell fraction (not recorded which). Source of these receptors: a male donor with ankylosing spondylitis.

This clonotype was counted a few times. V and J are TRBV27 and TRBJ1-2, with D possibly being TRBD1 (6 bases). Trimming stripped 6 bases from V and 4 bases from J, with 15 bases between. The CDR3 runs 14 residues. From germline, CDR1 is MNHEY and CDR2 SMNVEV (reference sequence). The CDR3 nucleotides are TGTGCCAGCAGCAGCGCAGGGGCTATCTATGGCTACACCTTC. Its protein is CASSSAGAIYGYTF.

This clonotype has just a few counts. The V gene is TRBV6-2 or TRBV6-3, the J gene TRBJ2-5; 8 bases are a match to TRBD2. The CDR3 is 14 residues long. CDR1 is MNHEY, CDR2 SVGEGT, per germline. Trimming removed 0 bases from V and 7 bases from J; junction bases left unmatched: 4. Written as DNA, the CDR3 is TGTGCCAGCAGTTACTCGACGGCGGGAGGGACCCAGTACTTC. It specifies CASSYSTAGGTQYF.

The V call is TRBV7-9, the J call TRBJ2-1, with no clear D. Germline-derived CDR1 and CDR2 are SEHNR and FQNEAQ (reference sequence). V lost 2 bases, J lost 11 bases, and 13 bases lay in between. The CDR3 runs to 13 residues. DNA of the CDR3: TGTGCCAGCAGCTTAACCCCCCCCGTTCAGCAGTTCTTC. Translated: CASSLTPPVQQFF.

The chain links TRBV11-2 to TRBJ2-1; 7 bases line up with TRBD2. The CDR3 loop spans 15 amino acids. Germline V gene lookup returns CDR1 SGHAT and CDR2 FQNNGV. V dropped 3 bases and J dropped 2; count of bases not matched to a gene: 4. CDR3 sequence (DNA): TGTGCCAGCAGCTTTCTGGGGGGGGCCTACAATGAGCAGTTCTTC. It yields the protein CASSFLGGAYNEQFF.

The gene calls are TRBV21-1 and TRBJ1-1; TRBD1, the table's D call, lacks a check against the DNA. TRBV21-1 is an annotated pseudogene. The CDR3 runs 14 residues. The chain's CDR3 is CASSAQGLNTEAFF. The DNA of the CDR3 is TGTGCCAGCAGCGCACAGGGATTGAACACTGAAGCTTTCTTT.

This clonotype was detected only a few times. The chain uses TRBV29-1 and TRBJ2-7; 11 bases agree with TRBD2. Germline lookup yields CDR1 SQVTM and CDR2 ANQGSEA. CDR3 length: 13 residues. J gave up 2 bases and V 7 bases, and 4 bases lay outside the gene matches. In DNA form, the CDR3 reads TGCAGCGGAAGACTAGCGGGGACCTACGAGCAGTACTTC. Protein sequence: CSGRLAGTYEQYF.

This clonotype came up a few times. The chain uses TRBV29-1 and TRBJ2-7, with 9 bases identical to TRBD2. The CDR3 is 15 amino acids. Trimming cost V 1 base and J 3 bases; bases outside gene matches: 7. Looked up from germline, CDR1 is SQVTM and CDR2 is ANQGSEA. CDR3 DNA: TGCAGCGTTGAAGGAAATGCGGGAGGGGACTACGAGCAGTACTTC. It specifies CSVEGNAGGDYEQYF.

This sequence joins TRBV7-9 and TRBJ2-3; D is perhaps TRBD1 (6 bases). V was clipped by 6 bases and J by 6 bases, with 19 bases between them. The CDR3 covers 15 residues. Germline CDR1 is SEHNR and CDR2 is FQNEAQ (reference sequence). The CDR3: CASSKLGAKGDTQYF. The CDR3 bases are TGTGCCAGCAGTAAACTGGGGGCTAAGGGTGATACGCAGTATTTT. The full variable domain, in which reference TRBV7-9 and TRBJ2-3 provide the parts outside the CDR3, is DTGVSQNPRHKITKRGQNVTFRCDPISEHNRLYWYRQTLGQGPEFLTYFQNEAQLEKSRLLSDRFSAERPKGSFSTLEIQRTEQGDSAMYLCASSKLGAKGDTQYFGPGTRLTVL.

The V gene is TRBV30, the J gene TRBJ1-1, with D tentatively TRBD1 (6 bases). The V end was cut by 0 bases, the J end by 4 bases, with 12 bases between. Looked up from germline, CDR1 is GTSNPN and CDR2 is SVGIG (reference sequence). This CDR3 has 14 residues. The CDR3 region is CAWSVQLRGTEAFF. In DNA, the CDR3 is TGTGCCTGGAGTGTACAGCTCAGGGGCACTGAAGCTTTCTTT. The variable domain in full, completed from reference TRBV30 and TRBJ1-1, reads SQTIHQWPATLVQPVGSPLSLECTVEGTSNPNLYWYRQAAGRGLQLLFYSVGIGQISSEVPQNLSASRPQDRQFILSSKKLLLSDSGFYLCAWSVQLRGTEAFFGQGTRLTVV.

This clonotype showed up just a few times. The CDR3 loop reads CASSGTSIDEQFF. Here the CDR3 DNA reads TGCGCCAGCAGCGGGACTAGTATCGATGAGCAGTTCTTC. The gene calls are TRBV5-1 and TRBJ2-1; 8 bases match TRBD2. This CDR3 comprises 13 residues. V was clipped by 4 bases and J by 8 bases; unmatched bases: 5. Germline CDR1 SGHRS, CDR2 YFSETQ.

In its sample, this clonotype was seen a few times. The chain is built from TRBV6-1 and TRBJ2-7, with TRBD1 matching 11 bases. The CDR3 runs to 16 residues. J gave up 6 bases and V 8 bases, and 15 bases lay outside the gene matches. Looked up from germline, CDR1 is MNHNS and CDR2 is SASEGT. CDR3 region: CASAETPGQGVAEQYF. CDR3 in DNA: TGTGCCAGCGCAGAGACACCGGGACAGGGGGTTGCCGAGCAGTACTTC.

The chain employs TRBV20-1 and TRBJ1-2, with D unclear. Per germline, CDR1 DFQATT and CDR2 SNEGSKA (reference sequence). The CDR3 loop spans 12 amino acids. Trimming stripped 5 bases from V and 4 bases from J, with 11 bases between. This CDR3 reads CSADTLGYGYTF. The CDR3 DNA follows: TGCAGTGCTGACACGCTCGGCTATGGCTACACCTTC.

The chain has TRBV20-1 and TRBJ2-7; 9 bases map to TRBD2. The V gene end was trimmed by 1 base and the J gene end by 0 bases; junction bases not matched to a gene: 4. This CDR3 comprises 15 residues. The germline V gene encodes CDR1 DFQATT and CDR2 SNEGSKA (reference sequence). The CDR3 loop reads CSARASGVSSYEQYF. The CDR3 DNA is TGCAGTGCTAGAGCTAGCGGGGTAAGCTCCTACGAGCAGTACTTC.

This clonotype was counted between two and nine times. The genes are TRBV10-2 and TRBJ2-7, with D possibly being TRBD2 (6 bases). The V gene's germline CDR1 is WSHSY and CDR2 SAAADI. Trimming removed 7 bases from V and 1 base from J, with 14 bases in between. The CDR3 spans 14 residues. CDR3 bases: TGCGCCAGCAAAATGTGGGACTCTTCCTACGAGCAGTACTTC. The encoded protein is CASKMWDSSYEQYF.

The sample holds a few counts of this clonotype. This chain joins TRBV7-9 and TRBJ2-1; D ambiguous. The CDR3 spans 13 residues. V was clipped by 5 bases and J by 13 bases, with 18 bases between them. The germline V gene has CDR1 SEHNR and CDR2 FQNEAQ (reference sequence). The CDR3 DNA reads TGTGCCAGCAGCGGAAGACCCCTCCTCCCCCAGTTCTTC. Its translation is CASSGRPLLPQFF.

This clonotype was recorded a few times. The chain carries TRBV19 and TRBJ2-5, with D perhaps TRBD2 (5 bases). The CDR3 loop spans 12 amino acids. Germline CDR1 is LNHDA and CDR2 is SQIVND (reference sequence). The germline V and J ends were trimmed by 1 base and 5 bases, with 5 bases remaining between them. In DNA form, the CDR3 reads TGTGCCAGTAGTATAGCGGGGGAGACCCAGTACTTC. Translation gives CASSIAGETQYF. Using reference TRBV19 and TRBJ2-5 for the parts outside the CDR3, the full variable domain is DGGITQSPKYLFRKEGQNVTLSCEQNLNHDAMYWYRQDPGQGLRLIYYSQIVNDFQKGDIAEGYSVSREKKESFPLTVTSAQKNPTAFYLCASSIAGETQYFGPGTRLLVL.

This clonotype was seen a few times. The chain uses TRBV11-2 and TRBJ2-1, with 7 nucleotides matching TRBD2. V lost 3 bases and J lost 5; bases outside the gene matches: 4. The CDR3 has 14 residues. Germline CDR1 and CDR2: SGHAT and FQNNGV. CDR3 DNA sequence: TGTGCCAGCAGCTTCTGGGGGGGTGACAATGAGCAGTTCTTC. This gives the protein CASSFWGGDNEQFF.

The chain links TRBV7-9 to TRBJ1-5; 8 bases fit TRBD1. This CDR3 is 16 amino acids long. Germline-derived CDR1 and CDR2 are SEHNR and FQNEAQ (reference sequence). The V segment lost 5 bases and the J segment 2 bases; nucleotides outside the gene matches: 8. The CDR3: CASSLWTGTGNQPQHF. The CDR3 DNA sequence: TGTGCCAGCAGCCTATGGACAGGGACAGGCAATCAGCCCCAGCATTTT.

The chain couples TRBV6-4 to TRBJ2-1; 8 nucleotides line up with TRBD2. V lost 4 bases to trimming and J lost 4 bases; unmatched junction nucleotides: 3. This CDR3 is 14 amino acids long. Germline V gives CDR1 MRHNA, CDR2 SNTAGT. The DNA for the CDR3 is TGTGCCAGCAGTGCCGGGGGGGATTACAATGAGCAGTTCTTC. Translated, it gives CASSAGGDYNEQFF.